This entry lists 5 T cell receptor beta chains sequenced from one sample in a study of radiotherapy plus CTLA-4 blockade in lung cancer. TCRdb keeps only in-frame clones here, not all; method: immunoSEQ multiplex PCR. Among around 72,000 clones, over 65% were seen once, and the ten largest hold 7% to 7.5%. Sequences were derived from peripheral blood, sampled from a patient treated with radiotherapy plus ipilimumab. These receptors all stem from a human donor with non-small cell lung cancer who had a complete response to radiotherapy plus ipilimumab.

The chain employs TRBV5-6 and TRBJ2-1; 11 bases are a match to TRBD2. Germline assignment: CDR1 SGHDT and CDR2 YYEEEE. The CDR3 has 16 residues. Unmatched junction bases numbered 3, after V lost 3 bases and J lost 1 base. CDR3 nucleotides: TGTGCCAGCAGCTATGGGACTAGCGGATCCTACAATGAGCAGTTCTTC. It codes for CASSYGTSGSYNEQFF.

This clone was seen more than once but under ten times. The chain joins TRBV6-5 to TRBJ2-7; D is unclear. This CDR3 is 15 amino acids long. Germline-derived CDR1 and CDR2 are MNHEY and SVGAGI. V lost 1 base to trimming and J lost 2 bases, with 12 bases between them. CDR3 sequence: CASSYYSGPTYEQYF. In nucleotides, the CDR3 is TGTGCCAGCAGTTACTACTCAGGCCCCACCTACGAGCAGTACTTC.

The J gene is TRBJ2-1, the V gene TRBV4-1; 8 nucleotides agree with TRBD2. The CDR3 is 16 amino acids. Germline assignment: CDR1 MGHRA and CDR2 YSYEKL. V dropped 0 bases and J dropped 0; count of bases not matched to a gene: 1. The CDR3 nucleotides are TGCGCCAGCAGCCAAGAACTAGCGGCCTCCTACAATGAGCAGTTCTTC. This translates into CASSQELAASYNEQFF.

The chain has TRBV10-3 and TRBJ2-3, with D possibly TRBD2 on 6 matching bases. The CDR3 consists of 16 residues. The germline V gene has CDR1 ENHRY and CDR2 SYGVKD. V was trimmed by 6 bases and J by 2 bases, leaving 18 bases between them. CDR3 region: CAISFLGRRDTDTQYF. As DNA, the CDR3 is TGTGCCATCAGCTTCCTGGGCAGGCGGGACACAGATACGCAGTATTTT.

A single count supports this clone. The V call is TRBV18, the J call TRBJ2-1; D perhaps matches TRBD2 (6 bases). This CDR3 comprises 17 residues. The germline gives CDR1 KGHSH, CDR2 LQKENI. V lost 1 base to trimming and J lost 8 bases, with 21 bases between them. The CDR3 here is CASSPLIGDFQRDEQFF. The CDR3 region has the DNA TGTGCCAGCTCACCACTGATTGGGGACTTCCAACGGGATGAGCAGTTCTTC.